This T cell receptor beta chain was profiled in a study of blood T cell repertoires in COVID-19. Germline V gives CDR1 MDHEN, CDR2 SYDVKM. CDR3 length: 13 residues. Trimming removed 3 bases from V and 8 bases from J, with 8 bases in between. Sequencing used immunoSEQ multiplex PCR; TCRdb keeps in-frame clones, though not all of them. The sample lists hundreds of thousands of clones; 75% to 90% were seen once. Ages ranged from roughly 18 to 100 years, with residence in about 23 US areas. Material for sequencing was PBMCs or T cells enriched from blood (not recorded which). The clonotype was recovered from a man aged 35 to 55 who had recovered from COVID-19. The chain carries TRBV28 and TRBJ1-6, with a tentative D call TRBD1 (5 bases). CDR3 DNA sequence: TGTGCCAGCAGTTTGCAGGGTCATTCACCCCTCCACTTT. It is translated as CASSLQGHSPLHF.